The sequence of this TCR beta chain was determined in a study of cytomegalovirus exposure and HLA in healthy donors. These donors, healthy bone marrow donors, were studied. Donors sampled were nominally healthy, though unrecorded immune exposures were likely. Study observations and caveats: A later examination showed that TCR association rates differed by HLA locus, with DRB1 most and HLA-C fewest. When a later analysis compared HLA-associated TCR beta chains with equally common others, the HLA-associated chains turned out to be more clonally expanded and to have lower generation probabilities.

With 60 Vbeta and 13 Jbeta primers, the PCR was carried out. The assay was immunoSEQ multiplex PCR, and TCRdb's table has in-frame clones only and misses some. The table has 150,000 to 200,000 clones, 8.5% to 10% seen once. A word on this clone: Its antigen remains unidentified.

The CDR3 totals 13 residues. Germline CDR1 and CDR2: SGHVS and FQNEAQ. Trimming cost V 5 bases and J 16 bases, with 21 bases left between them. This receptor was obtained from a woman under 40 in good health and CMV-seropositive. The chain joins TRBV7-8 to TRBJ2-4; D unclear. The specimen sequenced was PBMCs. CDR3 residues: CASSPRIGSVQYF. The CDR3 region has the DNA TGTGCCAGCAGCCCTAGGATCGGTTCCGTGCAATACTTC.